Presented here are 28 T cell receptor beta chains from one specimen sequenced in a study of tumor-infiltrating lymphocytes in primary liver carcinoma. For blood RNA, unsorted whole blood served as the source, and germline DNA was extracted too. Reverse transcription of approximately 500 ng total RNA with a constant-region primer produced TCR beta cDNA. What produced the TCR beta libraries was three nested multiplex PCR rounds using slightly modified ARM-PCR. TRBV1-TRBV30 forward primers and a C-beta reverse primer were used in the first two PCR rounds, which each ran for about 11 cycles. TCRdb independently ran MiXCR on the multiplex PCR reads; one entry per CDR3 protein. The sample holds 300,000 to 350,000 distinct CDR3 sequences, about three fifths seen once. Sequenced input: peripheral blood. The receptors come from a woman younger than 45 with primary liver carcinoma and hepatitis B virus infection.

This chain links TRBV7-9 with TRBJ2-1, with TRBD1 identical over 8 bases. V gave up 10 bases and J gave up 10 bases; unmatched junction bases: 9. This CDR3 is built from 12 residues. Germline-derived CDR1 and CDR2 are SEHNR and FQNEAQ (reference sequence). CDR3 DNA sequence: TGTGCCACCAGTCTGGGACAGGAGGAGCAGTTCTTC. Encoded protein: CATSLGQEEQFF.

This clonotype showed up many times. The chain employs TRBV12-3 or TRBV12-4 and TRBJ1-2; D unresolved. The CDR3 is 13 amino acids. The V gene lost 5 bases and the J gene lost 3 bases, with 10 bases spanning the gap. This CDR3 reads CASSAQGHYGYTF. CDR3 bases: TGTGCCAGCAGTGCACAAGGTCACTATGGCTACACCTTC.

This clonotype was counted ten times or more. CDR3 amino acids: CASSHSGTGSYEQYF. The DNA of the CDR3 is TGCGCCAGCAGCCACTCCGGGACAGGATCCTACGAGCAGTACTTC. This chain joins TRBV4-1 and TRBJ2-7; 8 bases map to TRBD1. With 3 bases clipped from V and 1 base from J, the junction kept 5 bases outside the gene matches. Per the germline V gene, CDR1 is MGHRA and CDR2 is YSYEKL. This CDR3 contains 15 residues.

The chain uses TRBV4-1 and TRBJ2-3, with D maybe TRBD2 (7 bases). This CDR3 comprises 15 residues. Per the germline V gene, CDR1 is MGHRA and CDR2 is YSYEKL. DNA for the CDR3: TGCCTCAGCACCTTCGGCGGGGGCAACACAGATACGCAGTATTTT. This gives the protein CLSTFGGGNTDTQYF.

Points on this clonotype: One junction end does not reproduce the germline sequence, and a read error may be involved. The CDR3 region is CANSYLPGAGYNEQFF. CDR3 sequence (DNA): TGTGCCAACAGTTACCTCCCGGGGGCGGGATACAATGAGCAGTTCTTC. This rearrangement joins TRBV6-5 to TRBJ2-1; tentatively, D is TRBD1 or TRBD2 (6 bases each). The CDR3 totals 16 residues. The germline gives CDR1 MNHEY, CDR2 SVGAGI.

A note on this clonotype: This may come from a read error, since a much larger clone is one base off. This chain joins TRBV29-1 and TRBJ2-3; D gene unclear. The J call may not be correct, given that the DNA end is closer to TRBJ1-5. This CDR3 is built from 13 residues. Germline lookup yields CDR1 SQVTM and CDR2 ANQGSEA. CDR3 in amino acids: CSVVGATPDTQHF. In nucleotides, the CDR3 is TGCAGCGTTGTCGGCGCGACCCCAGATACGCAGCATTTT.

V and J are TRBV10-3 and TRBJ2-5; 7 nucleotides line up with TRBD1. CDR3 length: 15 residues. CDR1 and CDR2 (germline): ENHRY, SYGVKD. V lost 3 bases to trimming and J lost 2 bases; unmatched junction nucleotides: 6. The CDR3 spells CAISDPGTVQETQYF. The CDR3 coding sequence is TGTGCCATCAGTGACCCCGGGACAGTTCAAGAGACCCAGTACTTC.

The J gene is TRBJ2-1, the V gene TRBV7-9; the match to TRBD2 covers 12 bases. V lost 5 bases and J lost 3; bases outside the gene matches: 5. Germline V lookup: CDR1 SEHNR, CDR2 FQNEAQ (reference sequence). The CDR3 runs 16 residues. The CDR3: CASSLGGLAGYNEQFF. The CDR3 DNA is TGTGCCAGCAGCCTGGGGGGACTAGCGGGCTACAATGAGCAGTTCTTC. The whole variable domain, remainder taken from reference TRBV7-9 and TRBJ2-1, is DTGVSQNPRHKITKRGQNVTFRCDPISEHNRLYWYRQTLGQGPEFLTYFQNEAQLEKSRLLSDRFSAERPKGSFSTLEIQRTEQGDSAMYLCASSLGGLAGYNEQFFGPGTRLTVL.

J is TRBJ1-4 and V is TRBV30; the D gene is possibly TRBD1 (6 bases). Between the trimmed V and J ends, which lost 4 bases and 7 bases, there was a span of 13 bases. The CDR3 has 13 amino acids. Per the germline V gene, CDR1 is GTSNPN and CDR2 is SVGIG (reference sequence). The CDR3 loop is CAWIPGAGEKLFF. DNA of the CDR3: TGTGCCTGGATACCGGGGGCCGGTGAAAAACTGTTTTTT.

A word on this clonotype: The CDR3 ends on some other residue instead of the conserved phenylalanine or tryptophan, so this is likely a read error. The chain combines TRBV4-3 with TRBJ2-7, with TRBD2 as a possible D gene (5 bases). The CDR3 extends over 13 amino acids. The germline gives CDR1 LGHNA, CDR2 YSLEER. The CDR3 loop is CASGRTDSYEQYS. CDR3 sequence (DNA): TGTGCCAGCGGAAGGACGGACTCCTACGAGCAGTACTCA.

The rearrangement links TRBV28 to TRBJ2-7; D call uncertain. This CDR3 comprises 13 residues. Germline CDR1 is MDHEN and CDR2 is SYDVKM. Deletions cut 2 bases from V and 4 bases from J, with 9 bases between. The CDR3 nucleotides read TGTGCCAGCAGTTTAAAATTGGAATACGAGCAGTACTTC. It encodes CASSLKLEYEQYF.

V is TRBV24-1 and J is TRBJ2-2; D unclear. V was pared by 3 bases and J by 3 bases, with 7 bases between. The germline CDR1 and CDR2 sequences are KGHDR and SFDVKD. The CDR3 is 14 amino acids. This CDR3 is CATSDIQDTGELFF. In DNA, the CDR3 is TGTGCCACCAGTGATATCCAGGACACCGGGGAGCTGTTTTTT.

The chain employs TRBV7-9 and TRBJ2-3, with a weak D call TRBD2 (5 bases). The CDR3 runs 14 residues. CDR1 and CDR2 (germline): SEHNR, FQNEAQ (reference sequence). V was shortened by 4 bases and J by 9 bases, with 17 bases between the two germline ends. CDR3 sequence reads: CASSSEGRVRTQYF. As DNA, the CDR3 is TGTGCCAGCAGCTCCGAGGGCCGTGTTCGAACGCAGTATTTT.

There are a few counts of this clonotype. V is TRBV5-4 and J is TRBJ2-5; D uncertain. The germline V gene has CDR1 SGHNT and CDR2 YYREEE (reference sequence). V was clipped by 4 bases and J by 2 bases, with 12 bases between them. This CDR3 has 14 residues. CDR3 sequence reads: CASSTGELQETQYF. CDR3 DNA sequence: TGTGCCAGCAGCACTGGAGAGTTACAAGAGACCCAGTACTTC.

Regarding this clonotype: Sequence at one end of the junction differs from germline and may be a read error. The rearrangement links TRBV11-2 to TRBJ2-1; 14 bases line up with TRBD2. This CDR3 spans 17 amino acids. Per the germline V gene, CDR1 is SGHAT and CDR2 is FQNNGV. CDR3 protein: CVSNLGWGLAGDGEQFF. CDR3 DNA: TGTGTCAGCAACTTAGGTTGGGGACTAGCGGGAGATGGTGAGCAGTTCTTC.

This clonotype was observed at least ten times. CDR3 nucleotides: TGCAGCGTTGTCCAGGGTGAAAAACTGTTTTTT. This sequence encodes CSVVQGEKLFF. The chain links TRBV29-1 to TRBJ1-4; D may be TRBD1 (5 bases). The germline CDR1 and CDR2 sequences are SQVTM and ANQGSEA. Trimming stripped 4 bases from V and 7 bases from J, with 7 bases between. The CDR3 is 11 amino acids.

This clonotype has more than one count but fewer than ten. The chain joins TRBV11-2 to TRBJ2-6; 7 nucleotides agree with TRBD2. V shed 11 bases, J shed 2 bases, and the junction held 18 bases outside the gene matches. The germline V gene has CDR1 SGHAT and CDR2 FQNNGV. The CDR3 contains 18 residues. The CDR3, as DNA: TGTGCCTACAGCTTAAGGGGAGGGTTAGCTGCTGGGGCCAACGTCCTGACTTTC. This sequence encodes CAYSLRGGLAAGANVLTF. Full variable domain (missing parts from reference TRBV11-2 and TRBJ2-6): EAGVAQSPRYKIIEKRQSVAFWCNPISGHATLYWYQQILGQGPKLLIQFQNNGVVDDSQLPKDRFSAERLKGVDSTLKIQPAKLEDSAVYLCAYSLRGGLAAGANVLTFGAGSRLTVL.

This clonotype has a count of ten or more. The chain employs TRBV12-3 or TRBV12-4 and TRBJ2-1; 12 positions agree with TRBD2. The V and J ends lost 3 bases and 9 bases, in that order; junction bases with no gene match: 3. The CDR3 is 14 residues long. The CDR3 loop reads CASSFLAGGSEQFF. CDR3 in DNA: TGTGCCAGCAGTTTTCTAGCGGGAGGGAGTGAGCAGTTCTTC.

V and J are TRBV29-1 and TRBJ2-1, with 8 bases matching TRBD1. CDR1 is SQVTM, CDR2 ANQGSEA, per germline. Germline trimming cut 6 bases from V and 13 bases from J; bases unmatched to any gene: 20. The CDR3 extends over 15 amino acids. CDR3 amino acids: CSVSYRGVQSVKQFF. For the CDR3, the DNA is TGCAGCGTCTCATACAGGGGGGTTCAAAGTGTGAAACAGTTCTTC.

Turning to this clonotype: A much more abundant neighbour one base away suggests this may be a read error. The J gene is TRBJ2-7, the V gene TRBV29-1; D tentatively reads TRBD1 or TRBD2 (7 bases each). The germline V gene encodes CDR1 SQVTM and CDR2 ANQGSEA. V was trimmed by 6 bases and J by 6 bases, leaving 15 bases between them. CDR3 length: 12 residues. CDR3 DNA sequence: TGCAGCGTCCAGACAGGGAGGGGCGAGCAGTACTTC. It is translated as CSVQTGRGEQYF.

The chain couples TRBV7-9 to TRBJ2-5; D gene uncertain. There are 15 residues in the CDR3. The germline gives CDR1 SEHNR, CDR2 FQNEAQ (reference sequence). The germline V and J ends were trimmed by 5 bases and 4 bases, with 17 bases remaining between them. CDR3 in DNA: TGTGCCAGCAGCCCGGCTTCAGGTTCCGGAGAGACCCAGTACTTC. Translation: CASSPASGSGETQYF.

CDR3 in DNA: TGTGCCAGCAGTGATTCCGACAGGGGATCCTACAATGAGCAGTTCTTC. Translating it yields CASSDSDRGSYNEQFF. This chain connects TRBV25-1 to TRBJ2-1; 8 bases line up with TRBD1. V lost 3 bases to trimming and J lost 1 base; unmatched junction nucleotides: 5. Germline V gene lookup returns CDR1 MGHDK and CDR2 SYGVNS. The CDR3 is made up of 16 amino acids.

This chain uses TRBV11-2 with TRBJ2-5; TRBD1 or TRBD2 may be the D gene (5 bases each). CDR3 length: 14 residues. The V gene's germline CDR1 is SGHAT and CDR2 FQNNGV. This chain's CDR3 is CISSLTGRSGTQYF. DNA of the CDR3: TGTATCAGCAGCTTAACGGGACGTAGTGGGACCCAGTACTTC.

This chain's CDR3 is CASSNQREFPDEQYF. In DNA, the CDR3 is TGTGCCAGCAGCAATCAGCGGGAGTTTCCGGACGAGCAGTACTTC. The chain is built from TRBV21-1 and TRBJ2-7; the table's D call TRBD2 went unverified against the DNA. TRBV21-1 is given as a pseudogene. The CDR3 loop spans 15 amino acids.

Ten or more counts support this clonotype. This chain joins TRBV5-4 and TRBJ2-5, with D perhaps TRBD2 (5 bases). CDR1 and CDR2 from the germline V gene are SGHNT and YYREEE (reference sequence). There are 14 residues in the CDR3. Between the trimmed V and J ends, which lost 4 bases and 2 bases, there was a span of 12 bases. The CDR3 protein is CASSLGSTQETQYF. The DNA of the CDR3 is TGTGCCAGCAGCCTGGGGAGCACACAAGAGACCCAGTACTTC.

There are many counts of this clonotype. The CDR3 protein is CAISDTYEQYF. The CDR3 nucleotides read TGTGCCATCAGTGACACTTACGAGCAGTACTTC. The gene calls are TRBV10-3 and TRBJ2-7; the D is unclear. Germline-derived CDR1 and CDR2 are ENHRY and SYGVKD. V lost 3 bases and J 4 bases, leaving 4 bases between the germline ends. This CDR3 comprises 11 residues.

J is TRBJ2-5 and V is TRBV29-1, with D possibly matching TRBD1 (5 bases). The V end was cut by 6 bases, the J end by 1 base, with 12 bases between. Germline assignment: CDR1 SQVTM and CDR2 ANQGSEA. This CDR3 has 13 amino acids. This CDR3 reads CSVPEGVQETQYF. The CDR3 nucleotides are TGCAGCGTACCGGAAGGGGTCCAAGAGACCCAGTACTTC.

This clonotype was observed at least ten times. The CDR3 nucleotides read TGTGCCAGCAGCTTGGACCCTACAGGGAACGAGCAGTACTTC. It yields the protein CASSLDPTGNEQYF. The chain couples TRBV5-5 to TRBJ2-7; the D gene is possibly TRBD1 (6 bases). There are 14 residues in the CDR3. The germline V gene has CDR1 SGHKS and CDR2 YYEKEE (reference sequence). V lost 0 bases and J lost 5, with 12 bases in between.